These 15 T cell receptor beta chains originate from one sample sequenced in a study of OX40 agonist ivuxolimab in advanced cancers. TCRdb keeps only in-frame clones here, not all; method: immunoSEQ multiplex PCR. The table shows roughly 100,000 clones, with roughly 91% occurring only once. Sample: CD4+ or CD8+ T cells sorted from blood, taken in a trial of the OX40 agonist ivuxolimab. These receptors all stem from an adult with an advanced solid tumor such as melanoma, head and neck, liver or kidney cancer.

This sequence joins TRBV15 and TRBJ1-2, with TRBD1 identical over 8 bases. The CDR3 extends over 16 amino acids. V shed 0 bases, J shed 7 bases, and the junction held 10 bases outside the gene matches. Germline V gene data show CDR1 as LNHNV and CDR2 as YYDKDF (reference sequence). The CDR3 region has the DNA TGTGCCACCAGCAGAGATCTCGCGACAGGGGCTCGTGGCTACACCTTC. Encoded protein: CATSRDLATGARGYTF.

The V and J genes are TRBV4-2 and TRBJ2-7; 7 bases match TRBD1. Germline V CDR1 and CDR2: LGHNA, YNFKEQ. The length of the CDR3 is 17 residues. The ends lost 0 bases at V and 4 bases at J; junction bases unmatched: 12. In DNA, the CDR3 is TGTGCCAGCAGCCAAGATCTTGGTGGACAGGTAAGGTACGAGCAGTACTTC. It specifies CASSQDLGGQVRYEQYF.

CDR3 sequence reads: CAWRLAGAPQQYF. The CDR3 region has the DNA TGTGCCTGGCGACTAGCGGGAGCCCCCCAGCAGTACTTC. The V and J genes are TRBV30 and TRBJ2-7, with TRBD2 identical over 12 bases. CDR1 is GTSNPN and CDR2 is SVGIG in the germline V gene (reference sequence). This CDR3 is built from 13 residues. V gave up 5 bases and J gave up 8 bases; unmatched junction bases: 7.

The chain uses TRBV9 and TRBJ2-5; no firm D call. The CDR3 has 13 amino acids. Germline-derived CDR1 and CDR2 are SGDLS and YYNGEE. V lost 3 bases to trimming and J lost 0 bases, with 6 bases between them. The CDR3 DNA follows: TGTGCCAGCAGCGACGCCTACCAAGAGACCCAGTACTTC. Protein: CASSDAYQETQYF.

This chain uses TRBV19 with TRBJ1-1; D gene ambiguous. The V end was cut by 3 bases, the J end by 2 bases, with 10 bases between. The CDR3 length is 14 residues. Germline CDR1 is LNHDA and CDR2 is SQIVND (reference sequence). The CDR3 DNA reads TGTGCCAGTAGTATGGGCAGCCCCAACACTGAAGCTTTCTTT. Amino acid sequence: CASSMGSPNTEAFF.

The V and J genes are TRBV5-4 and TRBJ2-3; 13 nucleotides align to TRBD2. Germline V lookup: CDR1 SGHNT, CDR2 YYREEE (reference sequence). After removal of 5 bases from V and 5 bases from J, the junction contained 8 bases not matched to a gene. CDR3 length equals 16 residues. CDR3 loop: CASSRLAGGRRDTQYF. In nucleotides, the CDR3 is TGTGCCAGCAGTCGACTAGCGGGAGGTAGGAGAGATACGCAGTATTTT.

V usage is TRBV7-2 and J usage is TRBJ2-5, with D perhaps matching TRBD1 or TRBD2 (6 bases each). CDR1 is SGHTA, CDR2 FQGNSA, per germline. V was trimmed by 1 base and J by 4 bases, leaving 19 bases between them. The CDR3 totals 17 residues. In DNA, the CDR3 is TGTGCCAGCAGCTTAGTCGGTGGGGGGCGCGGGGCAGAGACCCAGTACTTC. This gives the protein CASSLVGGGRGAETQYF.

V is TRBV30 and J is TRBJ2-7, with D maybe TRBD1 (6 bases). Looked up from germline, CDR1 is GTSNPN and CDR2 is SVGIG (reference sequence). Trimming removed 3 bases at V and 6 bases at J, with 9 bases between. The CDR3 spans 11 residues. The CDR3 coding sequence is TGTGCCTGGAGACAGGGTGGCGAGCAGTACTTC. The encoded protein is CAWRQGGEQYF.

The chain employs TRBV6-1 and TRBJ1-5, with 10 bases that match TRBD1. Trimming at V came to 3 bases and at J to 0 bases, leaving 8 bases not matched to a gene. Germline CDR1 is MNHNS and CDR2 is SASEGT. This CDR3 spans 18 amino acids. The CDR3 DNA reads as TGTGCCAGCAGTGAGAGGACAGGGGGATACTATAGCAATCAGCCCCAGCATTTT. Translation gives CASSERTGGYYSNQPQHF.

The chain has TRBV28 and TRBJ1-6; D is perhaps TRBD1 (6 bases). The ends were cut back, 6 bases at V and 4 bases at J, with 13 bases in the middle. CDR1 is MDHEN, CDR2 SYDVKM, per germline. The CDR3 spans 15 residues. For the CDR3, the DNA is TGTGCCAGCAGCCCCAGGGGCGGGTATAATTCACCCCTCCACTTT. This codes for CASSPRGGYNSPLHF.

V and J are TRBV21-1 and TRBJ2-7; TRBD2 was called by the table and not checked on the DNA. TRBV21-1 is deemed a pseudogene. The CDR3 has 14 residues. The CDR3 DNA follows: TGTGCCAGCAGCAAACGGAGGTTCGGCTACGAGCAGTACTTC. Translation: CASSKRRFGYEQYF.

J is TRBJ2-3 and V is TRBV30, with D perhaps matching TRBD1 (6 bases). The length of the CDR3 is 12 residues. Trimming took 7 bases from V and 1 from J, leaving 9 bases between them. The germline CDR1 and CDR2 sequences are GTSNPN and SVGIG (reference sequence). The CDR3: CASSGGTDTQYF. CDR3 bases: TGTGCCTCGTCAGGGGGCACAGATACGCAGTATTTT.

This clone has only a few counts. This chain joins TRBV9 and TRBJ2-1; 11 bases map to TRBD2. CDR1 is SGDLS, CDR2 YYNGEE, per germline. The CDR3 runs 15 residues. After removal of 0 bases from V and 6 bases from J, the junction contained 2 bases not matched to a gene. For the CDR3, the DNA is TGTGCCAGCAGCGTAGTGGGACTAGCGGCCAATGAGCAGTTCTTC. Amino acid sequence: CASSVVGLAANEQFF.

This sequence joins TRBV5-1 and TRBJ2-7; 8 nucleotides line up with TRBD1. CDR1 and CDR2 from the germline V gene are SGHRS and YFSETQ. V gave up 4 bases and J gave up 6 bases; unmatched junction bases: 9. The CDR3 runs 14 residues. CDR3 DNA: TGCGCCAGCAGCGGACAGGGACCTAGGGTCGAGCAGTACTTC. Translation: CASSGQGPRVEQYF.

The chain combines TRBV27 with TRBJ2-1, with a possible D match to TRBD1 (6 bases). The CDR3 spans 13 residues. Trimming removed 5 bases from V and 13 bases from J, with 18 bases in between. Germline CDR1 and CDR2: MNHEY and SMNVEV (reference sequence). The CDR3 region is CASSPRQVGFQFF. CDR3 DNA: TGTGCCAGCAGTCCCCGACAGGTTGGATTCCAGTTCTTC.